This is a list of T cell receptor beta chains from one sample in a study of radiation and T cells in renal cell carcinoma. Only in-frame clones appear in the TCRdb table, and some are missing; sequencing was by immunoSEQ multiplex PCR. Altogether about 150,000 clones are present, around 90% being singletons, with the ten largest covering over 3.5%. The sequenced sample was blood, obtained from a patient whose treatment included radiotherapy and nephrectomy. These receptors were collected from a woman between 65 and 79 years old with renal cell carcinoma. The CDR3 runs from the conserved cysteine through the conserved F or W. Each record gives: J gene, V gene, clone size, D gene, CDR3 protein, CDR3 DNA. The D gene is left open where the match is weak. Clone sizes are given selectively: once, few, many, or a class where the clone is expanded.

>TRBJ2-5|TRBV14|few|TRBD2
CASSQGRRGAQETQYF
TGTGCCAGCAGCCAAGGGAGGCGGGGGGCCCAAGAGACCCAGTACTTC
>TRBJ2-7|TRBV7-2|once|NA
CASSLGRISEQYF
TGTGCCAGCTCCTTGGGGAGGATCAGCGAGCAGTACTTC
>TRBJ2-1|TRBV29-1|NA|TRBD2
CSVEGLAGINEQFF
TGCAGCGTTGAAGGGCTAGCGGGGATCAATGAGCAGTTCTTC
>TRBJ1-5|TRBV6-6|NA|TRBD1
CASTKSGTAGFQPQHF
TGTGCCAGCACCAAATCCGGGACAGCTGGGTTTCAGCCCCAGCATTTT
>TRBJ2-1|TRBV9|NA|NA
CASSVALPSYNEQFF
TGTGCCAGCAGCGTAGCCCTACCCTCCTACAATGAGCAGTTCTTC
>TRBJ2-2|TRBV20-1|NA|NA
CSALNTGELFF
TGCAGTGCCCTGAACACCGGGGAGCTGTTTTTT
>TRBJ1-1|TRBV5-4|NA|NA
CASSLEGGLNTEAFF
TGTGCCAGCAGCTTGGAAGGGGGGTTGAACACTGAAGCTTTCTTT
>TRBJ1-1|TRBV28|NA|TRBD1
CASSLIPGQKSEAFF
TGTGCCAGCAGCCTTATCCCGGGACAGAAGTCTGAAGCTTTCTTT
>TRBJ2-5|TRBV4-3|NA|NA
CASSQDLPGSQETQYF
TGCGCCAGCAGCCAAGATCTGCCGGGGTCACAAGAGACCCAGTACTTC
>TRBJ2-5|TRBV28|NA|TRBD1
CASSFEGAETQYF
TGTGCCAGCAGTTTTGAGGGGGCCGAGACCCAGTACTTC
>TRBJ1-5|TRBV14|NA|NA
CASSQGARHQPQHF
TGTGCCAGCAGCCAAGGGGCTAGGCATCAGCCCCAGCATTTT
>TRBJ2-1|TRBV5-4|NA|TRBD1
CASSPDRGAPNEQFF
TGTGCCAGCAGCCCGGACAGGGGCGCACCCAATGAGCAGTTCTTC
>TRBJ2-3|TRBV5-1|NA|NA
CASSPDMFTDTQYF
TGCGCCAGCAGCCCGGACATGTTCACAGATACGCAGTATTTT